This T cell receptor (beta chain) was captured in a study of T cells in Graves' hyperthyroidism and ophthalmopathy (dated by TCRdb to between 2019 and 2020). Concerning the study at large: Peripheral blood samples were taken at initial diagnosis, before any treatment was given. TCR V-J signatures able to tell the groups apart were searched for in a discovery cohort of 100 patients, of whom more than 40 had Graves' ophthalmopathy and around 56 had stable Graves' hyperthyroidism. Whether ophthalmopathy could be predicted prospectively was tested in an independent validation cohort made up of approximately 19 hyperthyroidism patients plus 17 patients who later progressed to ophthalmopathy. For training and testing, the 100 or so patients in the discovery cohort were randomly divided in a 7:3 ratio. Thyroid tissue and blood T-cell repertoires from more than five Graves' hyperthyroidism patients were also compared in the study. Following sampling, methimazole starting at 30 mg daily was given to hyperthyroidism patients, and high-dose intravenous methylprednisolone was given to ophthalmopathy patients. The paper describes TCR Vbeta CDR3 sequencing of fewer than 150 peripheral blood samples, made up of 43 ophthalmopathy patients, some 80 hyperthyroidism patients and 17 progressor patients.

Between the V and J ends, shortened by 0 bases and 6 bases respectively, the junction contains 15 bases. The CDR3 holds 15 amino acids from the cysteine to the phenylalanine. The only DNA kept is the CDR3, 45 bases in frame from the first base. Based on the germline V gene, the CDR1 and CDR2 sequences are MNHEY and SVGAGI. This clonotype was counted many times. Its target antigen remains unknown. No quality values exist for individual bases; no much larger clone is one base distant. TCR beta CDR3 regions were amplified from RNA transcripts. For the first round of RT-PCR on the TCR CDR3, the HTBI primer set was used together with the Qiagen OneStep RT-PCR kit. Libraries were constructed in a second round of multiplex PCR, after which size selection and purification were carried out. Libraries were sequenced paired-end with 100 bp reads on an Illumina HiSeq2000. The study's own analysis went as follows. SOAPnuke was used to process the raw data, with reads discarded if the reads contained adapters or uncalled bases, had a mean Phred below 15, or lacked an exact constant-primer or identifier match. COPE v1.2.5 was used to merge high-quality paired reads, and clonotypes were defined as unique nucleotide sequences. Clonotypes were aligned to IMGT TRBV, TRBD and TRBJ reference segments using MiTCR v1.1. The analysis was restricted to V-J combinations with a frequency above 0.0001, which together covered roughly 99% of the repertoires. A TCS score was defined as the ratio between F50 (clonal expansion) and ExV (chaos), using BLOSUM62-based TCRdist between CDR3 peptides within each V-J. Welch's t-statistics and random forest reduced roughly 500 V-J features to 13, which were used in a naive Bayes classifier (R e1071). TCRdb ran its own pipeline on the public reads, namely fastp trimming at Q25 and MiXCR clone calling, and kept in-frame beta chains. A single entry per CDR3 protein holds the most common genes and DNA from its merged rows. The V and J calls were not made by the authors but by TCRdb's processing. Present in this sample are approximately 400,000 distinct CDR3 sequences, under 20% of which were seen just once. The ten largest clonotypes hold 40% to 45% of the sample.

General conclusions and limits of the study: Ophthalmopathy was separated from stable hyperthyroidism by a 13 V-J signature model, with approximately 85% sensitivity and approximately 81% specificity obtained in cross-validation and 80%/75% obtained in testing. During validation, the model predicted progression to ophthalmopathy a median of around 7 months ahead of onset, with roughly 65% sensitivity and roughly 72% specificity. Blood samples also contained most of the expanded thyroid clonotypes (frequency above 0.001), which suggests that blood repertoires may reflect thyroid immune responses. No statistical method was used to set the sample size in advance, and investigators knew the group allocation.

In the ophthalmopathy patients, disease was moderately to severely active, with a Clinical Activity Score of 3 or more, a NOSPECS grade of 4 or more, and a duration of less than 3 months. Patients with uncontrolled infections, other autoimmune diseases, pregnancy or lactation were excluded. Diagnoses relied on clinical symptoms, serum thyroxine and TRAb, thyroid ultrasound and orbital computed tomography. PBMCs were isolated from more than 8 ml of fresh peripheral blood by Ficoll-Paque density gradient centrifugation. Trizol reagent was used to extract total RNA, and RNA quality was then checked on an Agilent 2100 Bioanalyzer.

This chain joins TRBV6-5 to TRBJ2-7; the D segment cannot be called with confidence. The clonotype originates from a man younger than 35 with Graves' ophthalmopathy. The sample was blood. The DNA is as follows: TGTGCCAGCAGTTACTCGCGGTCCCTGCCTGGCGAGCAGTACTTC. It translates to CASSYSRSLPGEQYF.